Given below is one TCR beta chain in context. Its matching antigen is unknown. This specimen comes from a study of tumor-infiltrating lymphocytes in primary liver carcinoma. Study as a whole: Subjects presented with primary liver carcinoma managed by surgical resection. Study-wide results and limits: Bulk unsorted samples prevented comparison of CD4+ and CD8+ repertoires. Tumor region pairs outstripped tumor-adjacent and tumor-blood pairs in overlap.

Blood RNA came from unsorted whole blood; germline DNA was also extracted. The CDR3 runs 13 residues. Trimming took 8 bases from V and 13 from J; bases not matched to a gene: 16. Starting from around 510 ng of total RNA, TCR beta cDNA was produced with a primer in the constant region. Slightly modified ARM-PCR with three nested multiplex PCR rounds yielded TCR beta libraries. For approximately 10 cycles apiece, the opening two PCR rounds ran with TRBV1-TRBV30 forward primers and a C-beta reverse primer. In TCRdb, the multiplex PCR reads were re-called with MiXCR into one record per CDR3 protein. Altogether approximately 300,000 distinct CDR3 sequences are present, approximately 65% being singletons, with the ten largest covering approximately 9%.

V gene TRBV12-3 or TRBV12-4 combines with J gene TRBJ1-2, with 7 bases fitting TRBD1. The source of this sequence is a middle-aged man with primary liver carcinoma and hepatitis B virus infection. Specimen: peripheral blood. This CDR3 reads CASEGGGANDCTF. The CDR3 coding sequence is TGTGCCAGCGAGGGAGGGGGCGCGAATGACTGCACCTTC.